This T cell receptor beta chain was documented in a study of blood T cell repertoires in COVID-19. Per the original methods: The assay estimated nucleated cells by amplifying reference gene primers. Only in-frame clones appear in the TCRdb table, and some are missing; sequencing was by immunoSEQ multiplex PCR. D and trimming were read from the DNA, whereas the V and J calls and clone size are those reported in that table. This table holds fewer than 25,000 clones, 90% found once. The CDR3 runs to 15 residues. V shed 0 bases, J shed 4 bases, and the junction held 6 bases outside the gene matches. From germline, CDR1 is LGHNA and CDR2 YSLEER.

The sample consisted of peripheral blood. The origin of this receptor is an older man with acute or convalescent COVID-19. The V call is TRBV4-3, the J call TRBJ2-7, with 7 bases lining up with TRBD1. CDR3 region: CASSQDNRGDYEQYF. The CDR3 bases are TGCGCCAGCAGCCAAGATAACAGGGGCGATTACGAGCAGTACTTC.